These T cell receptor beta chains were read from a single sample in a study of T cells after yellow fever vaccination. TCRdb analysed the 5' RACE reads with MiXCR anew, one entry per CDR3 protein. This table holds 360,000 or so distinct CDR3 sequences, around 10% found once. The sample was PBMCs, taken on the day of the first yellow fever vaccination. The receptors originated from a man between 18 and 35 years old who received the YFV17D yellow fever vaccine. CDR3s include the opening cysteine and the closing phenylalanine or tryptophan. D genes are given only for firm matches. Expanded clones are given a class, and other clones once, few, many or no size at all.

v_call	d_call	clone_size	j_call	cdr3_aa	cdr3_nt
TRBV5-4	TRBD2	few	TRBJ2-3	CASSSLTGTSVDTQYF	TGTGCCAGCAGCTCCCTAACCGGGACTAGCGTAGATACGCAGTATTTT
TRBV20-1	.	.	TRBJ1-1	CSACQGSNTEAFF	TGCAGTGCTTGCCAAGGGTCTAACACTGAAGCTTTCTTT
TRBV12-3/TRBV12-4	.	many	TRBJ1-1	CASSLQENTEAFF	TGTGCCAGCAGCTTACAAGAGAACACTGAAGCTTTCTTT
TRBV5-1	.	.	TRBJ2-3	CASSLSGRMDTQYF	TGCGCCAGCAGCTTGTCAGGGAGGATGGATACGCAGTATTTT
TRBV12-3/TRBV12-4	.	.	TRBJ1-4	CASNPRGGGEKLFF	TGTGCCAGCAACCCAAGGGGGGGAGGTGAAAAACTGTTTTTT
TRBV12-3/TRBV12-4	TRBD2	few	TRBJ2-5	CASSDQRGAGETQYF	TGTGCCAGCAGCGATCAGCGGGGGGCAGGAGAGACCCAGTACTTC
TRBV24-1	.	.	TRBJ1-5	CATSEGGQPQHF	TGTGCCACCAGTGAGGGGGGACAGCCCCAGCATTTT
TRBV10-1	.	.	TRBJ1-2	CASSDSGYGYTF	TGCGCCAGCAGTGATTCAGGCTATGGCTACACCTTC
TRBV5-4	.	.	TRBJ2-1	CASSPDSYFANEQFF	TGTGCCAGCAGTCCCGACTCTTATTTTGCCAATGAGCAGTTCTTC
TRBV5-1	.	.	TRBJ1-3	CASSLDPGYTGNTIYF	TGCGCCAGCAGCTTGGACCCAGGGTATACCGGAAACACCATATATTTT
TRBV18	.	.	TRBJ2-3	CASSRPSLSTDTQYF	TGTGCCAGCTCACGCCCGTCTCTCAGCACAGATACGCAGTATTTT
TRBV6-6	.	.	TRBJ1-3	CASSAENTIYF	TGTGCCAGCAGTGCCGAAAACACCATATATTTT
TRBV15	.	few	TRBJ2-3	CATSREGASTDTQYF	TGTGCCACCAGCAGAGAAGGCGCTAGCACAGATACGCAGTATTTT
TRBV10-3	.	few	TRBJ2-3	CAISDVYSGNTQYF	TGTGCCATCAGTGACGTGTATTCGGGAAATACGCAGTATTTT
TRBV12-3/TRBV12-4	TRBD2	.	TRBJ2-1	CASRGEGPRYNEQFF	TGTGCCAGCAGGGGGGAGGGGCCTCGGTACAATGAGCAGTTCTTC
TRBV7-8	.	few	TRBJ2-2	CASRELHTGELFF	TGTGCCAGCAGGGAGCTTCACACCGGGGAGCTGTTTTTT
TRBV6-2/TRBV6-3	TRBD1	few	TRBJ1-6	CASSSRGRGNSPLHF	TGTGCCAGCAGTTCGAGGGGGCGCGGAAATTCACCCCTCCACTTT
TRBV5-4	.	.	TRBJ2-3	CASSLTSSLDTQYF	TGTGCCAGCAGCTTGACGTCTTCCTTGGATACGCAGTATTTT
TRBV7-2	TRBD1	few	TRBJ1-6	CASSVGQGNSPLHF	TGTGCCAGCAGCGTGGGACAGGGCAATTCACCCCTCCACTTT
TRBV18	.	few	TRBJ2-1	CASSIWDPLVEQFF	TGTGCCAGCTCAATCTGGGACCCCTTGGTTGAGCAGTTCTTC
TRBV5-5	.	.	TRBJ2-7	CASSLEVQLYEQYF	TGTGCCAGCAGCTTGGAAGTCCAACTCTACGAGCAGTACTTC
TRBV7-2	.	.	TRBJ2-3	CASSLASWSTDTQYF	TGTGCCAGCAGCTTAGCCAGCTGGAGCACAGATACGCAGTATTTT
TRBV28	.	few	TRBJ1-5	CASSLGANSNQPQHF	TGTGCCAGCAGTTTAGGAGCCAATAGCAATCAGCCCCAGCATTTT
TRBV20-1	TRBD1	few	TRBJ2-7	CSARYRGNYEQYF	TGCAGTGCTAGGTACAGGGGTAACTACGAGCAGTACTTC
TRBV6-4	TRBD2	.	TRBJ2-5	CASSATTSGVETQYF	TGTGCCAGCAGCGCTACGACTAGCGGGGTGGAGACCCAGTACTTC
TRBV7-9	.	.	TRBJ1-1	CASSPREGRTEAFF	TGTGCCAGCAGCCCCCGGGAAGGTCGCACTGAAGCTTTCTTT